This T cell receptor beta chain was sequenced in a study of CD8 T cells in ankylosing spondylitis. General observations from the study: A number of the motif variants had already been described in reactive arthritis synovial fluid and blood. Clones that were linked to disease were CD8+ and were relatively rare in peripheral blood.

With molecular barcodes, quantitative 5'-RACE was used to make the TCR beta libraries. From the 5' RACE reads, TCRdb called clonotypes with MiXCR, one entry per CDR3 protein. The table records around 130,000 distinct CDR3 sequences, approximately 15% of them present only once. This clonotype appeared many times. The target antigen is unknown. Trimming pared 3 bases from V and 0 bases from J, leaving 5 bases between. The CDR3 totals 14 residues. Per germline, CDR1 SGHAT and CDR2 FQDESV (reference sequence). This sequence was found in a female donor with ankylosing spondylitis or in good health (not recorded which). The source material was blood, either unsorted or a sorted T cell fraction (not recorded which). V gene TRBV11-1 combines with J gene TRBJ2-2, with a weak D call TRBD1 (5 bases). The CDR3 DNA reads as TGTGCCAGCAGCTTGGGGCCGAACACCGGGGAGCTGTTTTTT. Translating gives CASSLGPNTGELFF.